The clone carrying this T cell receptor (beta chain) turned up a few times. Reverse transcription of all isolated RNA meant that expressed TCRB transcripts were sequenced. Measured with immunoSEQ multiplex PCR; TCRdb has only the in-frame clones, and not every one. The repertoire holds about 930,000 clones, with roughly 15% as singletons. V lost 5 bases and J 5 bases, leaving 15 bases between the germline ends. Germline values: CDR1 SEHNR, CDR2 FQNEAQ (reference sequence). This CDR3 spans 15 amino acids. This sample was included in a study of beta chain features in type 1 diabetes. The TCR was taken from a woman aged 18-29 years in good health. The sequencing sample was made of naive CD4+ T cells from blood. The V gene is TRBV7-9, the J gene TRBJ2-2; possibly TRBD1 for D (5 bases). The CDR3 DNA reads TGTGCCAGCAGCCCCGATAGCACAGGAACCGGGGAGCTGTTTTTT. Its protein is CASSPDSTGTGELFF. Looking up the rest from reference TRBV7-9 and TRBJ2-2 gives the full variable domain: DTGVSQNPRHKITKRGQNVTFRCDPISEHNRLYWYRQTLGQGPEFLTYFQNEAQLEKSRLLSDRFSAERPKGSFSTLEIQRTEQGDSAMYLCASSPDSTGTGELFFGEGSRLTVL.